This entry lists 26 T cell receptor beta chains sequenced from one sample in a study of control samples from healthy donors and cancer patients. Assay: immunoSEQ multiplex PCR; the TCRdb copy retains only in-frame clones and omits some. The sample includes 120,000 or so clones, 85% to 95% seen only once; the top ten take 0.55% to 0.6%. Sequencing was performed on PBMCs. The receptors here all came from a man older than 75 with head and neck cancer.

The chain is built from TRBV19 and TRBJ2-7; 10 bases map to TRBD1. The CDR3 runs to 16 residues. CDR1 is LNHDA and CDR2 is SQIVND in the germline V gene (reference sequence). The V segment lost 5 bases and the J segment 2 bases; nucleotides outside the gene matches: 9. CDR3 loop: CASSPRQGASTYEQYF. The CDR3 nucleotides read TGTGCCAGTAGTCCTCGACAGGGGGCCTCCACCTACGAGCAGTACTTC.

This chain connects TRBV5-4 to TRBJ1-1; no definite D call. The CDR3 extends over 13 amino acids. The V gene's germline CDR1 is SGHNT and CDR2 YYREEE (reference sequence). Trimming pared 7 bases from V and 8 bases from J, leaving 18 bases between. CDR3 sequence reads: CASGRKGEGEAFF. The CDR3 nucleotides are TGTGCCAGCGGTCGAAAGGGAGAAGGGGAAGCTTTCTTT. Combining the CDR3 with reference TRBV5-4 and TRBJ1-1 gives the whole variable domain ETGVTQSPTHLIKTRGQQVTLRCSSQSGHNTVSWYQQALGQGPQFIFQYYREEENGRGNFPPRFSGLQFPNYSSELNVNALELDDSALYLCASGRKGEGEAFFGQGTRLTVV.

This sequence joins TRBV21-1 and TRBJ2-7; the table's D call, TRBD1, has no DNA check behind it. TRBV21-1 is deemed a pseudogene. The CDR3 length is 14 residues. In DNA form, the CDR3 reads TGTGCCAGCAGCAGTCTGGCCGCCCTTTACGAGCAGTACTTC. As protein: CASSSLAALYEQYF.

The rearrangement uses TRBV7-7 and TRBJ2-5; the match to TRBD2 covers 16 bases. This CDR3 has 16 amino acids. J lost 2 bases, V lost 5 bases, and 2 bases had no gene match. The germline CDR1 and CDR2 sequences are SSHAT and FNYEAQ (reference sequence). CDR3 sequence: CASSVGLAGGQETQYF. The DNA for the CDR3 is TGTGCCAGCAGCGTGGGACTAGCGGGAGGGCAAGAGACCCAGTACTTC.

The gene calls are TRBV5-6 and TRBJ1-2, with TRBD1 matching 9 bases. V was pared by 1 base and J by 7 bases, with 14 bases of the junction left unmatched. Germline V gene sequence: CDR1 SGHDT, CDR2 YYEEEE. This CDR3 spans 17 amino acids. Written as DNA, the CDR3 is TGTGCCAGCAGCTTGCAAGAATGGGACAGGGCTCAGGGTGGCTACACCTTC. Residues: CASSLQEWDRAQGGYTF.

The chain carries TRBV5-1 and TRBJ1-4; tentatively, D is TRBD1 (6 bases). V gave up 6 bases and J gave up 3 bases, with 15 bases separating them. CDR1 is SGHRS, CDR2 YFSETQ, per germline. The CDR3 covers 15 residues. CDR3 amino acids: CASKLLGASNEKLFF. CDR3 nucleotides: TGCGCCAGCAAGCTGCTGGGGGCCTCTAATGAAAAACTGTTTTTT.

The chain couples TRBV18 to TRBJ2-7; TRBD2 matches at 9 bases. Trimming took 5 bases from V and 2 from J; bases not matched to a gene: 7. The germline CDR1 and CDR2 sequences are KGHSH and LQKENI. CDR3 length equals 15 residues. CDR3 in DNA: TGTGCCAGCTCAACATTAGCGGGAGAGACCTACGAGCAGTACTTC. It encodes CASSTLAGETYEQYF. The complete variable domain, with remaining parts taken from reference TRBV18 and TRBJ2-7, reads NAGVMQNPRHLVRRRGQEARLRCSPMKGHSHVYWYRQLPEEGLKFMVYLQKENIIDESGMPKERFSAEFPKEGPSILRIQQVVRGDSAAYFCASSTLAGETYEQYFGPGTRLTVT.

Turning to this clone: The junction differs from germline at one of its ends, possibly a read error. CDR3 in amino acids: CASSVLGATGNEQFF. CDR3 sequence (DNA): TGTGCCAGCAGCGTCTTGGGGGCAACCGGCAATGAGCAATTCTTC. The chain uses TRBV9 and TRBJ2-1, with a tentative D call TRBD1 (6 bases). Germline CDR1 SGDLS, CDR2 YYNGEE. The CDR3 extends over 15 amino acids.

The genes are TRBV20-1 and TRBJ2-3; D may correspond to TRBD1 or TRBD2 (6 bases each). Germline assignment: CDR1 DFQATT and CDR2 SNEGSKA (reference sequence). The V gene lost 7 bases and the J gene lost 7 bases, with 12 bases spanning the gap. The CDR3 runs to 11 residues. The CDR3 DNA reads as TGCAGTGTTGGGGGGCGGAATACGCAGTATTTT. It encodes CSVGGRNTQYF.

This rearrangement joins TRBV15 to TRBJ2-1; D is unresolved. Trimming took off 11 bases at V and 4 bases at J, with 9 bases between the two ends. Per germline, CDR1 LNHNV and CDR2 YYDKDF (reference sequence). The CDR3 length is 11 residues. CDR3: CASGRYNEQFF. In DNA, the CDR3 is TGTGCCTCTGGACGGTACAATGAGCAGTTCTTC.

The chain joins TRBV12-5 to TRBJ1-4; maybe TRBD1 (6 bases). The CDR3 covers 14 residues. V lost 3 bases to trimming and J lost 4 bases, with 9 bases between them. Germline V gene sequence: CDR1 LGHNT, CDR2 FRNRAP. In DNA form, the CDR3 reads TGTGCTAGTGGTTTAGACAGGCTTAATGAAAAACTGTTTTTT. Protein: CASGLDRLNEKLFF.

The chain carries TRBV11-3 and TRBJ2-1, with 9 bases aligning to TRBD1. In germline, CDR1 is SGHNT, CDR2 YENEEA. This CDR3 contains 15 residues. J lost 0 bases, V lost 4 bases, and 1 base had no gene match. The DNA for the CDR3 is TGTGCCAGCAGCTCGGGACAGGGCTCCTACAATGAGCAGTTCTTC. Amino acid sequence: CASSSGQGSYNEQFF. The variable domain in full, completed from reference TRBV11-3 and TRBJ2-1, reads EAGVVQSPRYKIIEKKQPVAFWCNPISGHNTLYWYLQNLGQGPELLIRYENEEAVDDSQLPKDRFSAERLKGVDSTLKIQPAELGDSAVYLCASSSGQGSYNEQFFGPGTRLTVL.

The rearrangement uses TRBV7-9 and TRBJ1-2; D is unresolved. Trimming left V 5 bases short and J 3 bases short, with 13 bases between. The CDR3 contains 14 residues. The germline V gene encodes CDR1 SEHNR and CDR2 FQNEAQ (reference sequence). CDR3 bases: TGTGCCAGCAGCCTACCGATTCGAGACTATGGCTACACCTTC. Translating it yields CASSLPIRDYGYTF.

The chain is built from TRBV5-1 and TRBJ2-1, with D maybe TRBD1 (6 bases). Germline CDR1 and CDR2: SGHRS and YFSETQ. V lost 3 bases and J lost 16, with 23 bases in between. The CDR3 sequence is 14 residues long. Written as DNA, the CDR3 is TGCGCCAGCAGCTCTCCGGAACAGGGTTTAAGTGGATTCTTC. It encodes CASSSPEQGLSGFF. Together with reference TRBV5-1 and TRBJ2-1, the CDR3 gives the full variable domain: KAGVTQTPRYLIKTRGQQVTLSCSPISGHRSVSWYQQTPGQGLQFLFEYFSETQRNKGNFPGRFSGRQFSNSRSEMNVSTLELGDSALYLCASSSPEQGLSGFFGPGTRLTVL.

On this clone: Other DNA sequences within the sample encode an identical CDR3. The gene calls are TRBV5-1 and TRBJ2-7; 7 bases match TRBD1. Germline CDR1 SGHRS, CDR2 YFSETQ. CDR3 length equals 13 residues. J lost 3 bases, V lost 4 bases, and 4 bases had no gene match. In DNA, the CDR3 is TGCGCCAGCAGCCTCCGGGACAGCTACGAGCAGTACTTC. Protein: CASSLRDSYEQYF.

This clone has only a few counts. The V gene is TRBV30, the J gene TRBJ1-5; 8 bases agree with TRBD1. This CDR3 is 15 amino acids long. J was trimmed by 2 bases and V by 1 base; bases with no gene match: 4. Germline loops: CDR1 GTSNPN, CDR2 SVGIG (reference sequence). The DNA of the CDR3 is TGTGCCTGGAGTGCCGACAGGGGAGGCAATCAGCCCCAGCATTTT. It is translated as CAWSADRGGNQPQHF.

This chain joins TRBV6-6 and TRBJ1-1; 7 bases are shared with TRBD1. The germline V gene has CDR1 MNHNY and CDR2 SVGAGI (reference sequence). After removal of 5 bases from V and 3 bases from J, the junction contained 6 bases not matched to a gene. The CDR3 runs 14 residues. DNA for the CDR3: TGTGCCAGCAGTGGGGGGGGACAGCACACTGAAGCTTTCTTT. It encodes CASSGGGQHTEAFF.

The chain recombines TRBV19 with TRBJ1-1; D remains ambiguous. Trimming cost V 5 bases and J 1 base, with 11 bases left between them. Germline V gives CDR1 LNHDA, CDR2 SQIVND (reference sequence). CDR3 length equals 14 residues. The CDR3 coding sequence is TGTGCCAGTAGTGACGGGCATTCGAACACTGAAGCTTTCTTT. Protein sequence: CASSDGHSNTEAFF.

This chain links TRBV7-9 with TRBJ2-5, with D tentatively TRBD1 (6 bases). Trimming removed 2 bases at V and 4 bases at J, with 11 bases between. Germline CDR1 is SEHNR and CDR2 is FQNEAQ (reference sequence). CDR3 length: 14 amino acids. CDR3 protein: CASSLSGQRETQYF. CDR3 DNA sequence: TGTGCCAGCAGCTTAAGTGGACAGAGAGAGACCCAGTACTTC.

The rearrangement uses TRBV5-1 and TRBJ2-2; D may be TRBD1 (5 bases). Germline V gene data show CDR1 as SGHRS and CDR2 as YFSETQ. V dropped 5 bases and J dropped 4 bases, with 12 bases sitting between them. This CDR3 contains 14 residues. CDR3 nucleotide sequence: TGCGCCAGCAGAATCCAAGGGGTCACCGGGGAGCTGTTTTTT. It codes for CASRIQGVTGELFF.

J is TRBJ1-3 and V is TRBV5-1, with a tentative D call TRBD1 (5 bases). CDR3 length equals 16 residues. The germline V and J ends were trimmed by 0 bases and 2 bases, with 12 bases remaining between them. The germline V gene has CDR1 SGHRS and CDR2 YFSETQ. This CDR3 is CASSLAQGSPGNTIYF. In nucleotides, the CDR3 is TGCGCCAGCAGCTTGGCCCAGGGATCCCCTGGAAACACCATATATTTT.

The genes are TRBV12-3 or TRBV12-4 and TRBJ1-4; 8 bases map to TRBD1. With V trimmed by 7 bases and J by 8 bases, 6 bases remained unmatched. The CDR3 is 13 residues long. CDR3 DNA: TGTGCCAGCAAAGGACAGGGAAGGGAAAAACTGTTTTTT. Its protein is CASKGQGREKLFF.

The chain uses TRBV29-1 and TRBJ2-7; D remains unclear. This CDR3 region has 12 residues. Trimming removed 5 bases at V and 3 bases at J, with 11 bases between. Germline V gives CDR1 SQVTM, CDR2 ANQGSEA. CDR3 loop: CSVQIRNYEQYF. As DNA, the CDR3 is TGCAGCGTTCAAATCAGAAACTACGAGCAGTACTTC.

The rearrangement links TRBV2 to TRBJ1-1, with 7 positions matching TRBD1. Germline CDR1 is SNHLY and CDR2 is FYNNEI. J gave up 3 bases and V 11 bases, and 6 bases lay outside the gene matches. The CDR3 loop spans 12 amino acids. The CDR3 is CARGTVDTEAFF. DNA for the CDR3: TGTGCCCGAGGGACAGTGGACACTGAAGCTTTCTTT.

This sequence joins TRBV6-5 and TRBJ1-2; D perhaps matches TRBD1 (6 bases). The V gene's germline CDR1 is MNHEY and CDR2 SVGAGI. The CDR3 sequence is 13 residues long. V was clipped by 0 bases and J by 7 bases, with 9 bases between them. CDR3 nucleotide sequence: TGTGCCAGCAGTTACTCAGGGGGGCCTGGCTACACCTTC. It specifies CASSYSGGPGYTF.

The CDR3 nucleotides are TGTGCCAGCAGCGGTACGGGGGTTGGCTATGGCTACACCTTC. Its protein product is CASSGTGVGYGYTF. This rearrangement joins TRBV9 to TRBJ1-2, with TRBD1 as a possible D gene (5 bases). Germline CDR1 is SGDLS and CDR2 is YYNGEE. Trimming pared 3 bases from V and 4 bases from J, leaving 13 bases between. The CDR3 is 14 amino acids.